The 9 T cell receptor beta chains given below trace back to one sample, sequenced in a study of T cells in Graves' hyperthyroidism and ophthalmopathy. RNA transcripts served as the template for amplifying TCR beta CDR3 regions. TCR CDR3 regions were first amplified by RT-PCR with HTBI primers. TCRdb recomputed calls from the multiplex PCR reads with MiXCR, one row per CDR3 protein. The repertoire has around 690,000 distinct CDR3 sequences, around 20% of them found once; the top ten carry 30% to 40%. Input material: blood. These receptors originate from a man aged 25-40 years with Graves' ophthalmopathy.

A few counts support this clonotype. This rearrangement joins TRBV20-1 to TRBJ2-1, with 10 bases matching TRBD1. This CDR3 region has 13 residues. Germline V lookup: CDR1 DFQATT, CDR2 SNEGSKA (reference sequence). J lost 8 bases, V lost 6 bases, and 7 bases had no gene match. CDR3 sequence: CSAPGQGRDEQFF. Here the CDR3 DNA reads TGCAGTGCCCCGGGACAGGGGAGAGATGAGCAGTTCTTC.

There are many counts of this clonotype. The gene calls are TRBV2 and TRBJ1-2, with D possibly being TRBD1 (5 bases). This CDR3 is built from 14 residues. V lost 4 bases, J lost 4 bases, and 13 bases lay in between. Germline assignment: CDR1 SNHLY and CDR2 FYNNEI. CDR3 nucleotides: TGTGCCAGCAGTGGCACCCCGAGGGGCTATGGCTACACCTTC. This translates into CASSGTPRGYGYTF.

J is TRBJ2-3 and V is TRBV28; D unresolved. Trimming cost V 3 bases and J 2 bases, with 12 bases left between them. Germline loops: CDR1 MDHEN, CDR2 SYDVKM. The CDR3 contains 15 residues. The CDR3 protein is CASSLHRALTDTQYF. The CDR3 DNA reads TGTGCCAGCAGTTTGCATAGGGCCCTCACAGATACGCAGTATTTT. Looking up the rest from reference TRBV28 and TRBJ2-3 gives the full variable domain: DVKVTQSSRYLVKRTGEKVFLECVQDMDHENMFWYRQDPGLGLRLIYFSYDVKMKEKGDIPEGYSVSREKKERFSLILESASTNQTSMYLCASSLHRALTDTQYFGPGTRLTVL.

This clonotype was detected a few times. The V gene is TRBV10-3, the J gene TRBJ2-2; the match to TRBD2 covers 8 bases. The germline V gene has CDR1 ENHRY and CDR2 SYGVKD. J lost 7 bases, V lost 5 bases, and 6 bases had no gene match. The CDR3 runs 14 residues. CDR3 amino acids: CAISKAGEGGELFF. The DNA of the CDR3 is TGTGCCATCAGTAAAGCGGGAGAAGGCGGGGAGCTGTTTTTT.

The sample holds a few counts of this clonotype. V gene TRBV27 combines with J gene TRBJ1-1, with 10 bases that match TRBD1. V lost 6 bases and J lost 1; bases outside the gene matches: 14. CDR1 is MNHEY, CDR2 SMNVEV, per germline (reference sequence). The length of the CDR3 is 18 residues. The CDR3 reads CASSTLYGTGVKNTEAFF. The CDR3 coding sequence is TGTGCCAGCAGCACCCTTTACGGGACAGGGGTGAAGAACACTGAAGCTTTCTTT.

Concerning this clonotype: A junction end diverges from the germline sequence, so it may reflect a read error. The chain uses TRBV6-5 and TRBJ2-2, with TRBD2 identical over 7 bases. CDR1 and CDR2 from the germline V gene are MNHEY and SVGAGI. The length of the CDR3 is 14 residues. This CDR3 is CASIRTSGTGEPFF. The CDR3 DNA follows: TGTGCCAGCATTAGGACTAGTGGAACCGGGGAGCCGTTTTTT.

This clonotype has a handful of counts. The chain carries TRBV5-1 and TRBJ1-4; no firm D call. Germline lookup yields CDR1 SGHRS and CDR2 YFSETQ. This CDR3 spans 15 amino acids. The ends were cut back, 0 bases at V and 2 bases at J, with 8 bases in the middle. This CDR3 is CASSLGADTNEKLFF. The CDR3 DNA reads TGCGCCAGCAGCTTGGGTGCAGATACTAATGAAAAACTGTTTTTT. Variable domain in full (rest from reference TRBV5-1 and TRBJ1-4): KAGVTQTPRYLIKTRGQQVTLSCSPISGHRSVSWYQQTPGQGLQFLFEYFSETQRNKGNFPGRFSGRQFSNSRSEMNVSTLELGDSALYLCASSLGADTNEKLFFGSGTQLSVL.

The rearrangement joins TRBV7-3 to TRBJ2-3, with D hard to call. The CDR3 is made up of 13 amino acids. The V gene lost 5 bases and the J gene lost 8 bases, with 14 bases spanning the gap. CDR1 is SGHTA, CDR2 FQGTGA, per germline. CDR3 sequence: CASSPARSGTQYF. The CDR3 DNA reads TGTGCCAGCAGCCCCGCCCGTTCGGGTACGCAGTATTTT.

This clonotype turned up a few times. The chain couples TRBV10-2 to TRBJ2-2; no clear D gene. This CDR3 is 14 amino acids long. V was trimmed by 0 bases and J by 8 bases, leaving 10 bases between them. Germline V gene sequence: CDR1 WSHSY, CDR2 SAAADI. This chain's CDR3 is CASSESTISGELFF. CDR3 bases: TGCGCCAGCAGTGAGTCTACGATTTCAGGGGAGCTGTTTTTT.